This entry features one T cell receptor (beta chain) sequence. This clone was detected once. It has no known antigen specificity. No base quality information exists; no much larger clone differs at one position. Each collaborating institution followed its own protocols to collect whole blood in K2EDTA tubes. For TCRbeta analysis, collaborators shipped samples as frozen whole blood, isolated PBMCs, or DNA extracted from either of those sample types. There are 11 amino acids in the CDR3, from cysteine to phenylalanine inclusive. The sequence is cut down to CDR3 DNA, 33 bases in frame from base 1. The trim is 0 bases for V and 12 bases for J, with a gap of 11 bases between the germline ends. CDR1 and CDR2 are read off the germline V gene (reference sequence) as DFQATT and SNEGSKA. This sample stems from a study of blood T cell repertoires in COVID-19 (dated by TCRdb to about 2020). Regarding the research as a whole: Collaborator samples came from the United States, Italy and Spain and covered acute and convalescent phases of COVID-19. Samples were obtained from the ongoing ImmuneRACE study (first 160 participants) and from over a thousand subjects provided by 6 global collaborators. Where available, HLA class I and class II types were taken from metadata supplied by the sample provider and were not determined by assay-based typing. Deeply sampled blood TCRbeta repertoires from subjects exposed to, actively infected with, or recovered from COVID-19 were included in the dataset. The repertoires were made available in a free public database intended to serve as a resource for research on the immune response to SARS-CoV-2. The material from the prospective study consisted of cDNA or gDNA derived from T cells, B-cell-depleted T cells, or PBMCs. A de-identified subject ID, COVID-19 status, age in years and sex were almost always included in the sample metadata. General study outcomes and caveats: How much clinical and demographic metadata was included differed by source and by participant, and the metadata was provided uncurated.

TCRbeta CDR3 regions were amplified from genomic DNA by means of the immunoSEQ Assay, a bias-controlled multiplex PCR. From the authors' description of their analysis: Within the assay, amplification of reference gene primers was used to estimate how many nucleated cells each sample contained. To quantify the absolute abundance of each unique TCRbeta CDR3 rearrangement, sequence reads were collapsed and filtered. For each sample, productive Simpson clonality was calculated as the square root of Simpson's diversity index over productive rearrangements. TCRdb carries this immuneACCESS record with in-frame sequences only. Its versions omit some clonotypes, under half of them owing to an unresolved V gene in the studies checked, with the rest unexplained. Clone size and the V and J calls come from that table; the DNA yielded D and trimming. The sample contains some 50,000 clones, approximately 80% of them found a single time. More than 2.5% of the sample is in the top ten clones.

The sequenced sample consisted of peripheral blood. The sequence links TRBV20-1 to TRBJ2-5; TRBD1 is a weak D gene call, 5 bases matching. This sequence originates from a man in his fifties or sixties with acute or convalescent COVID-19. The DNA is TGCAGTGCTAGAGATGGGGCAGACGAGTACTTC. It encodes CSARDGADEYF.